This TCR beta chain was observed in a study of T cell responses to AZD1222 COVID-19 vaccine (dated by TCRdb to the early 2020s). For the study in its entirety: Because spike-specific TCR depth and breadth did not differ between the two schedules, AZD1222 recipients who got a second dose at roughly 4 weeks were pooled with those who got a second dose at roughly 12 weeks. TCR sequencing covered some 250 trial participants: around 210 given two doses of AZD1222 and 26 given two doses of MenACWY control vaccine. Trial participants were enrolled by age into 18-55, 56-69 and 70-plus year subgroups, with roughly 160, 29 and 62 TCR-sequenced participants respectively.

The time point label corresponds to: baseline before first vaccination. Vaccinee samples came from UK trials COV001 and COV002, including a single-blind randomized controlled phase 2/3 trial of AZD1222 (ChAdOx1 nCoV-19) in healthy adults. Trial participant PBMC samples were collected at day 0 and day 28 after the second dose for TCRbeta chain sequencing. V loses 1 base, J loses 5 bases, and the germline ends lie 14 bases apart. According to the germline V gene (reference sequence), CDR1 reads SEHNR and CDR2 reads FQNEAQ. The CDR3, cysteine through phenylalanine, is 15 amino acids long. Kept here is only the CDR3 DNA, which spans 45 bases and is read in frame from base 1. Results and caveats for the whole study, not just this receptor: After two AZD1222 doses, spike-specific TCR breadth and depth were significantly higher than at day 0 and than in MenACWY recipients. The 56-69-year group was small, and its depth increase did not reach significance, likely because of low power. Most participants were white British and females outnumbered males, and the authors suggested that clonal diversity may have been underestimated. Only a handful of AZD1222 recipients were SARS-CoV-2 seropositive at baseline, limiting conclusions about previously exposed vaccinees. The whole spike protein was spanned by vaccine-associated CD4 TCRs, and dominant responses were seen in regions 160-218 and 743-854. Because no samples from the day 14 peak response were available, repertoires could be characterized only after the peak T cell response. Reportedly, close to half of the unique spike-specific TCRs recognized epitopes lying outside the regions that are mutated in the B.1.351 and B.1.1.7 variants.

The CDR3 regions of human TCRbeta chains were analyzed by immunosequencing. In the authors' own workflow: Repertoire TCRs were checked for matches against a reference library of SARS-CoV-2-specific TCRs that had been generated using the MIRA antigen-specificity platform. Breadth was defined as the fraction of unique TCRs that were SARS-CoV-2-associated, and depth was defined as the fraction of total T cells that were SARS-CoV-2-associated. Using the MIRA data, every spike-specific TCR was mapped to the spike region that the TCR reacted to and assigned to either a CD4 or a CD8 class. Log10-transformed breadth and depth values were compared by one-way ANOVA with Sidak's multiple comparisons tests. TCRdb mirrors the immuneACCESS table, restricted to in-frame sequences. Some clones are absent from its copies; in checked studies, under half trace to an unresolved V gene, and the reason for the others is unknown. D and trimming come from the DNA, and the V and J calls and clone size come from that table. For this sample there are over 100,000 clones; 70% to 90% appear just once. In total, the top ten clones hold 8% to 9.5% of the sample.

With respect to this clone: The target of this receptor is not known. No much larger clone is present one base from it, and per-base qualities are unavailable.

The V gene is TRBV7-9 and the J gene is TRBJ1-1, and possibly TRBD1, on 5 matching bases. The specimen was peripheral blood, collected on day 0 of AZD1222 vaccination. The receptor was isolated from an adult in good health. The sequenced DNA: TGTGCCAGCAGCTTAGTTCCAGTCGGGGGGACTGAAGCTTTCTTT. Its product reads: CASSLVPVGGTEAFF.